Judged by abundance, the clone carrying this TCR beta chain is medium-sized (0.01 to 0.1%). As yet, its antigen is unknown. The sample comes from a study of PD-L1 blockade in urothelial cancer. Overall study context: Blood underwent analysis 3 weeks (second dose) and 6 weeks after treatment began. A median blood sample held about 140,000 T cells and about 89,000 unique TCRs.

The time point is: pretreatment peripheral blood. The assay was immunoSEQ multiplex PCR, and TCRdb's table has in-frame clones only and misses some. The sample has some 53,000 clones, around 75% seen once. Notes on the study in general: Below-median TCR clonality that was measured in pretreatment blood predicted better survival.

The sample here was PBMCs, taken around atezolizumab (anti-PD-L1) treatment. The source is a man aged 65-85 years with urothelial cancer.

DNA of the CDR3: TGTGCCAGCAGCTTAGGGGGACAGGGAAGAGAAGCTTTCTTT. The encoded protein is CASSLGGQGREAFF. This chain uses TRBV7-3 with TRBJ1-1; 9 bases are a match to TRBD1. V dropped 2 bases and J dropped 8; count of bases not matched to a gene: 6. This CDR3 comprises 14 residues. Per the germline V gene, CDR1 is SGHTA and CDR2 is FQGTGA.